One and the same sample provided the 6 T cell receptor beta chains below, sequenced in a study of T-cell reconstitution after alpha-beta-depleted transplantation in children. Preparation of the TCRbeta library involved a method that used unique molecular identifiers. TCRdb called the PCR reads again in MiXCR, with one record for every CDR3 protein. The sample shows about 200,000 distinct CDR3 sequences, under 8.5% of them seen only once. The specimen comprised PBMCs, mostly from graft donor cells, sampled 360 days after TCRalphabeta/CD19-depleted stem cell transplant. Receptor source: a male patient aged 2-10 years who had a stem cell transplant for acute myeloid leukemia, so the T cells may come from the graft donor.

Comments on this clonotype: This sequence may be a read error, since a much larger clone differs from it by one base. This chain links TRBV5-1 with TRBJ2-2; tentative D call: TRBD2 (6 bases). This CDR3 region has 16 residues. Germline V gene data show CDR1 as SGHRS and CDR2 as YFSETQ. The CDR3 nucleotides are TGCCCCAGCAGCTGGAGTAGGTCTAGCGATGCCGGGGAGCTGTTTTTT. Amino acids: CPSSWSRSSDAGELFF.

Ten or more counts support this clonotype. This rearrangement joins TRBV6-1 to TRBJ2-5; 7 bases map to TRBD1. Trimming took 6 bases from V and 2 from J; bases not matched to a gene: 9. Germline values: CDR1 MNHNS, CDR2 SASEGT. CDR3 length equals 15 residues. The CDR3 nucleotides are TGTGCCAGCAGACAGACAGGGATTGGACAAGAGACCCAGTACTTC. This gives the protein CASRQTGIGQETQYF.

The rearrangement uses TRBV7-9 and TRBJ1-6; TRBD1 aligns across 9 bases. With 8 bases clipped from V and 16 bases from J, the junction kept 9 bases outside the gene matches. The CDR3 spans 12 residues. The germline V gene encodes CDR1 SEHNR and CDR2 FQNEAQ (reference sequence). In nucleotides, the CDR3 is TGTGCCAGCGGCACGGGACAGGGCCAACTCCACTTT. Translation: CASGTGQGQLHF.

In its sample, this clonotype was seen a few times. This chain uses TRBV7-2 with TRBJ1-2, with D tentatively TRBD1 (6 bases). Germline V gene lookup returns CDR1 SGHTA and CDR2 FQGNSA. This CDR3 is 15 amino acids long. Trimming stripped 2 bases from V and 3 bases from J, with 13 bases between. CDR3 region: CASSLTGLGDYGYTF. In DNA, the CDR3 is TGTGCCAGCAGCTTAACAGGGCTCGGGGACTATGGCTACACCTTC.

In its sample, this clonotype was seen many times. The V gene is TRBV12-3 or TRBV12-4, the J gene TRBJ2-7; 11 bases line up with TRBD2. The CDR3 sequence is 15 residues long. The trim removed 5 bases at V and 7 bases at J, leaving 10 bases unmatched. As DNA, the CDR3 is TGTGCCAGCAGTCCCACTAGCGGGAGAGGTAGAGAGCAGTACTTC. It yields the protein CASSPTSGRGREQYF.

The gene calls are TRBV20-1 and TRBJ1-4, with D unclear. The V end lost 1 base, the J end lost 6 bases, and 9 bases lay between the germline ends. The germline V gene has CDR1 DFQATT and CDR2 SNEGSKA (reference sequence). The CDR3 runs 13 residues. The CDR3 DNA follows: TGCAGTGCTAGAGCGAAGTTCTATGAAAAACTGTTTTTT. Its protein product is CSARAKFYEKLFF.